The clone carrying this T cell receptor (beta chain) came up a few times. This specimen comes from a study of blood T cell repertoires in COVID-19. Study context: Acute-phase and convalescent COVID-19 samples originated in the United States, Italy and Spain. The analysed material was cDNA or gDNA that came from T cells, B-cell-depleted T cells, or PBMCs.

How the authors handled the data: Cell counts per sample came from amplifying reference gene primers. Measured with immunoSEQ multiplex PCR; TCRdb has only the in-frame clones, and not every one. V and J calls and clone size follow that table, whereas D and trimming were derived from the DNA. The sample has tens of thousands of clones; 85% are singletons. CDR1 is MDHEN, CDR2 SYDVKM, per germline. The CDR3 is 17 amino acids. V lost 2 bases and J lost 3, with 19 bases in between. The sample was peripheral blood. The V and J genes are TRBV28 and TRBJ1-2, with a possible D match to TRBD1 (6 bases). The receptor's source is a woman aged 70 to 79 with acute or convalescent COVID-19. CDR3 DNA: TGTGCCAGCAGTTTACTTTCTCTTAAGGACAGAGACTATGGCTACACCTTC. Its translation is CASSLLSLKDRDYGYTF.